The 29 T cell receptor beta chains listed next were all sequenced from one sample in a study of ipilimumab plus nivolumab after autologous stem cell transplantation. Libraries were prepared by immunoSEQ multiplex PCR; TCRdb keeps only in-frame clonotypes and omits some of them. This repertoire shows about 15,000 clones, roughly 79% found once; its top ten account for 10%. The source material was PBMCs, sampled in a trial of ipilimumab plus nivolumab as post-transplant consolidation. These receptors were taken from a male donor with primary mediastinal lymphoma.

This rearrangement joins TRBV7-9 to TRBJ2-7; perhaps D is TRBD1 or TRBD2 (5 bases each). CDR1 is SEHNR and CDR2 is FQNEAQ in the germline V gene (reference sequence). Between the trimmed V and J ends, which lost 7 bases and 3 bases, there was a span of 16 bases. There are 14 residues in the CDR3. CDR3 region: CASTRGAGNYEQYF. Written as DNA, the CDR3 is TGTGCCAGCACCCGAGGGGCAGGGAACTACGAGCAGTACTTC.

The V call is TRBV29-1, the J call TRBJ2-7, with D unclear. Trimming pared 4 bases from V and 5 bases from J, leaving 15 bases between. The CDR3 sequence is 13 residues long. Germline V gene lookup returns CDR1 SQVTM and CDR2 ANQGSEA. CDR3 bases: TGCAGCGTTGGGACGAAATCCTTCCACGAGCAGTACTTC. Its protein product is CSVGTKSFHEQYF.

This chain joins TRBV2 and TRBJ1-1; D gene uncertain. Germline CDR1 SNHLY, CDR2 FYNNEI. Trimming stripped 8 bases from V and 3 bases from J, with 10 bases between. There are 12 residues in the CDR3. CDR3 DNA: TGTGCCAGCGCCCCGGGTTACACTGAAGCTTTCTTT. Its protein is CASAPGYTEAFF.

The rearrangement joins TRBV2 to TRBJ1-5, with D possibly being TRBD1 (6 bases). The V gene lost 0 bases and the J gene lost 5 bases, with 20 bases spanning the gap. The CDR3 loop spans 18 amino acids. CDR1 is SNHLY and CDR2 is FYNNEI in the germline V gene. CDR3 DNA: TGTGCCAGCAGTGAAGCGCGGGGGCAGGGAAGAGTCGATCAGCCCCAGCATTTT. Protein product: CASSEARGQGRVDQPQHF.

The chain recombines TRBV27 with TRBJ2-2; 7 nucleotides match TRBD1. Germline trimming cut 5 bases from V and 0 bases from J; bases unmatched to any gene: 6. CDR3 size: 16 residues. CDR1 and CDR2 from the germline V gene are MNHEY and SMNVEV (reference sequence). CDR3 coding DNA: TGTGCCAGCAGTCACCAGGGGGTTACGAACACCGGGGAGCTGTTTTTT. It is translated as CASSHQGVTNTGELFF.

The chain employs TRBV27 and TRBJ2-7, with 11 bases that match TRBD1. The CDR3 spans 17 residues. The germline CDR1 and CDR2 sequences are MNHEY and SMNVEV (reference sequence). V was pared by 6 bases and J by 0 bases, with 10 bases of the junction left unmatched. The CDR3 region has the DNA TGTGCCAGCAGGCCCGCCGGGACAGGGGGAGGCTCCTACGAGCAGTACTTC. Translation: CASRPAGTGGGSYEQYF.

The gene calls are TRBV14 and TRBJ1-2, with D maybe TRBD1 (6 bases). V gave up 4 bases and J gave up 7 bases, with 19 bases separating them. CDR1 SGHDN and CDR2 FVKESK come from the germline V gene. CDR3 size: 15 residues. The CDR3 DNA reads TGTGCCAGCAGCCCCCGCCAGGGGTATTTATCTGGCTACACCTTC. Its protein product is CASSPRQGYLSGYTF. Full variable domain (remainder filled in from reference TRBV14 and TRBJ1-2): EAGVTQFPSHSVIEKGQTVTLRCDPISGHDNLYWYRRVMGKEIKFLLHFVKESKQDESGMPNNRFLAERTGGTYSTLKVQPAELEDSGVYFCASSPRQGYLSGYTFGSGTRLTVV.

The DNA of the CDR3 is TGCGCCAGCCCGTTAGAAGGCGGGGGTTCCTACGAGCAGTACTTC. It encodes CASPLEGGGSYEQYF. The J gene is TRBJ2-7, the V gene TRBV5-1, with TRBD2 matching over 7 bases. CDR3 length equals 15 residues. V dropped 7 bases and J dropped 1; count of bases not matched to a gene: 11. Germline V gene sequence: CDR1 SGHRS, CDR2 YFSETQ. Combining the CDR3 with reference TRBV5-1 and TRBJ2-7 gives the whole variable domain KAGVTQTPRYLIKTRGQQVTLSCSPISGHRSVSWYQQTPGQGLQFLFEYFSETQRNKGNFPGRFSGRQFSNSRSEMNVSTLELGDSALYLCASPLEGGGSYEQYFGPGTRLTVT.

The V and J genes are TRBV28 and TRBJ1-2, with TRBD1 identical over 10 bases. Trimming took 6 bases from V and 8 from J; bases not matched to a gene: 12. Per germline, CDR1 MDHEN and CDR2 SYDVKM. CDR3 length: 15 residues. The CDR3 region is CASRPTGDRGDGYTF. CDR3 nucleotide sequence: TGTGCCAGCAGGCCTACCGGGGACAGGGGAGACGGCTACACCTTC.

A few counts support this clone. Other DNA sequences within the sample encode an identical CDR3. The CDR3: CASSPGGHEKLFF. The CDR3 nucleotides are TGCGCCAGCAGCCCGGGAGGGCATGAAAAACTGTTTTTT. The chain links TRBV5-1 to TRBJ1-4; D uncertain. CDR1 is SGHRS and CDR2 is YFSETQ in the germline V gene. The ends were cut back, 4 bases at V and 6 bases at J, with 10 bases in the middle. This CDR3 spans 13 amino acids.

This sequence joins TRBV19 and TRBJ1-6; weak D call: TRBD1 (6 bases). The germline V gene encodes CDR1 LNHDA and CDR2 SQIVND (reference sequence). The CDR3 spans 12 residues. The V end was cut by 6 bases, the J end by 10 bases, with 10 bases between. The CDR3 region is CASRSGGSPLHF. The CDR3 region has the DNA TGTGCCAGTAGGTCCGGGGGCTCACCCCTCCACTTT.

This clone was found a few times. This chain connects TRBV5-1 to TRBJ2-2; 7 bases match TRBD1. This CDR3 is built from 13 residues. After removal of 4 bases from V and 7 bases from J, the junction contained 4 bases not matched to a gene. In germline, CDR1 is SGHRS, CDR2 YFSETQ. CDR3 amino acids: CASSGTVSGELFF. The CDR3 DNA reads as TGCGCCAGCAGCGGGACAGTAAGCGGGGAGCTGTTTTTT.

This clone was detected once. The chain has TRBV9 and TRBJ2-7; TRBD1 is a possible D gene (6 bases). Trimming stripped 4 bases from V and 4 bases from J, with 15 bases between. The CDR3 is 14 residues long. In germline, CDR1 is SGDLS, CDR2 YYNGEE. DNA for the CDR3: TGTGCCAGCAGCCCCACACAGGGAATTTACGAGCAGTACTTC. Protein: CASSPTQGIYEQYF.

The chain's CDR3 is CASSQWDYEQYF. The CDR3 bases are TGTGCCAGCAGCCAGTGGGACTACGAGCAGTACTTC. The chain uses TRBV14 and TRBJ2-7; D remains ambiguous. With 3 bases removed from V and 3 bases from J, the gap between germline ends came to 6 bases. The length of the CDR3 is 12 residues. The germline CDR1 and CDR2 sequences are SGHDN and FVKESK.

This clone has just a few counts. The rearrangement joins TRBV6-5 to TRBJ1-2; perhaps TRBD1 as D (6 bases). Trimming pared 2 bases from V and 11 bases from J, leaving 15 bases between. Germline CDR1 and CDR2: MNHEY and SVGAGI. This CDR3 has 13 amino acids. CDR3 sequence (DNA): TGTGCCAGCAGTTACGCCCTAGGGGGGGGGTACACCTTC. Its protein product is CASSYALGGGYTF.

This clone has only one observation. The chain joins TRBV5-1 to TRBJ1-4; no reliable D call. CDR1 is SGHRS and CDR2 is YFSETQ in the germline V gene. Trimming took off 3 bases at V and 0 bases at J, with 12 bases between the two ends. The CDR3 totals 16 residues. The CDR3 DNA is TGCGCCAGCAGCTCCGGGAGCGTTGCAACTAATGAAAAACTGTTTTTT. This gives the protein CASSSGSVATNEKLFF.

This sequence joins TRBV7-9 and TRBJ2-7; maybe TRBD1 (5 bases). The V end was cut by 5 bases, the J end by 2 bases, with 7 bases between. Germline V gives CDR1 SEHNR, CDR2 FQNEAQ (reference sequence). The CDR3 is 12 residues long. CDR3 sequence reads: CASSPDTYEQYF. The CDR3 DNA is TGTGCCAGCAGCCCGGACACCTACGAGCAGTACTTC.

This clone is medium-sized (0.01 to 0.1%) in the sample. Within the sample, other DNA sequences also encode this same CDR3. This chain connects TRBV7-2 to TRBJ2-5, with a tentative D call TRBD2 (6 bases). This CDR3 is 14 amino acids long. CDR1 and CDR2 from the germline V gene are SGHTA and FQGNSA. V shed 2 bases and J shed 1 base, with 8 bases lying between them. CDR3 sequence reads: CASSLYSGQETQYF. CDR3 coding DNA: TGTGCCAGCAGCTTATATAGCGGCCAAGAGACCCAGTACTTC. Drawing the rest from reference TRBV7-2 and TRBJ2-5, the complete variable domain is GAGVSQSPSNKVTEKGKDVELRCDPISGHTALYWYRQSLGQGLEFLIYFQGNSAPDKSGLPSDRFSAERTGGSVSTLTIQRTQQEDSAVYLCASSLYSGQETQYFGPGTRLLVL.

The J gene is TRBJ2-2, the V gene TRBV19, with D hard to call. Germline loops: CDR1 LNHDA, CDR2 SQIVND (reference sequence). CDR3 length equals 16 residues. V dropped 6 bases and J dropped 5 bases, with 19 bases sitting between them. The CDR3 sequence: CASRPHLGKGTGELFF. The CDR3 nucleotides are TGTGCCAGTAGACCACACCTAGGGAAGGGTACCGGGGAGCTGTTTTTT. The full variable domain, with the rest looked up from reference TRBV19 and TRBJ2-2, is DGGITQSPKYLFRKEGQNVTLSCEQNLNHDAMYWYRQDPGQGLRLIYYSQIVNDFQKGDIAEGYSVSREKKESFPLTVTSAQKNPTAFYLCASRPHLGKGTGELFFGEGSRLTVL.

In this sample, this clone turned up once. The chain combines TRBV9 with TRBJ2-5; D is unresolved. The CDR3 has 14 residues. Trimming stripped 2 bases from V and 4 bases from J, with 12 bases between. CDR1 is SGDLS, CDR2 YYNGEE, per germline. CDR3 bases: TGTGCCAGCAGCGTCGCCGGCTCGTTAGAGACCCAGTACTTC. This translates into CASSVAGSLETQYF.

Turning to this clone: A read error may explain this, as a much larger clone is one base away. DNA for the CDR3: TGTGCCAGCAGTGAAGGGGCGGCAGGGCCGATGTCTTCTGACTACACCTTC. Its protein is CASSEGAAGPMSSDYTF. The chain joins TRBV6-1 to TRBJ1-2; the D gene is possibly TRBD1 (5 bases). V lost 1 base and J 10 bases, leaving 25 bases between the germline ends. Germline assignment: CDR1 MNHNS and CDR2 SASEGT. The CDR3 runs 17 residues.

The chain couples TRBV6-6 to TRBJ2-7; the match to TRBD1 covers 7 bases. In germline, CDR1 is MNHNY, CDR2 SVGAGI (reference sequence). The CDR3 extends over 14 amino acids. Trimming removed 5 bases from V and 4 bases from J; junction bases left unmatched: 8. CDR3: CASSTGTASYEQYF. CDR3 sequence (DNA): TGTGCCAGCAGTACCGGGACAGCCTCTTACGAGCAGTACTTC.

The chain is built from TRBV6-5 and TRBJ1-5; a possible D gene is TRBD1 (6 bases). V shed 7 bases and J shed 3 bases, with 13 bases lying between them. Germline loops: CDR1 MNHEY, CDR2 SVGAGI. This CDR3 spans 14 amino acids. CDR3 region: CASNKGGPNQPQHF. DNA of the CDR3: TGTGCCAGCAACAAAGGGGGTCCCAATCAGCCCCAGCATTTT.

The chain recombines TRBV5-1 with TRBJ2-3; D call uncertain. V was pared by 4 bases and J by 4 bases, with 16 bases between. CDR1 and CDR2 (germline): SGHRS, YFSETQ. The CDR3 is made up of 15 amino acids. The CDR3 DNA sequence: TGCGCCAGCAGCGCCTTAGCCGGAGAGGCAGATACGCAGTATTTT. Amino acid sequence: CASSALAGEADTQYF.

This clone was recorded a few times. The V gene is TRBV5-6, the J gene TRBJ2-2; possible D gene TRBD2, 6 bases. V lost 0 bases to trimming and J lost 6 bases, with 6 bases between them. In germline, CDR1 is SGHDT, CDR2 YYEEEE. This CDR3 is 13 amino acids long. For the CDR3, the DNA is TGTGCCAGCAGCTTGGGGGGGGCCGGGGAGCTGTTTTTT. Translated, it gives CASSLGGAGELFF. Together with reference TRBV5-6 and TRBJ2-2, the CDR3 gives the full variable domain: DAGVTQSPTHLIKTRGQQVTLRCSPKSGHDTVSWYQQALGQGPQFIFQYYEEEERQRGNFPDRFSGHQFPNYSSELNVNALLLGDSALYLCASSLGGAGELFFGEGSRLTVL.

The CDR3 coding sequence is TGTGCCAGCAGCATACAGGGACAGGGAAACAATGAGCAGTTCTTC. Translating it yields CASSIQGQGNNEQFF. This chain connects TRBV7-6 to TRBJ2-1, with 9 nucleotides matching TRBD1. Trimming cost V 5 bases and J 5 bases; bases outside gene matches: 7. CDR1 SGHVS and CDR2 FNYEAQ come from the germline V gene. The CDR3 is made up of 15 amino acids.

The chain uses TRBV28 and TRBJ1-3; D possibly corresponds to TRBD1 (6 bases). The germline gives CDR1 MDHEN, CDR2 SYDVKM. There are 15 residues in the CDR3. The V gene lost 5 bases and the J gene lost 2 bases, with 13 bases spanning the gap. Here the CDR3 reads CASSPAGETGNTIYF. CDR3 DNA: TGTGCCAGCAGTCCGGCAGGGGAGACTGGAAACACCATATATTTT. Full variable domain (remainder filled in from reference TRBV28 and TRBJ1-3): DVKVTQSSRYLVKRTGEKVFLECVQDMDHENMFWYRQDPGLGLRLIYFSYDVKMKEKGDIPEGYSVSREKKERFSLILESASTNQTSMYLCASSPAGETGNTIYFGEGSWLTVV.

CDR3 residues: CASSPQTGPYNEQFF. CDR3 nucleotides: TGTGCCAGCAGCCCGCAGACTGGACCTTACAATGAGCAGTTCTTC. This sequence joins TRBV11-3 and TRBJ2-1; D not certain. The CDR3 loop spans 15 amino acids. V was clipped by 5 bases and J by 4 bases, with 15 bases between them. The V gene's germline CDR1 is SGHNT and CDR2 YENEEA.

The chain couples TRBV7-6 to TRBJ1-1; no clear D gene. Between the trimmed V and J ends, which lost 2 bases and 3 bases, there was a span of 10 bases. The CDR3 spans 14 residues. Germline assignment: CDR1 SGHVS and CDR2 FNYEAQ. Here the CDR3 DNA reads TGTGCCAGCAGCTTAAGAGCCAGCGACACTGAAGCTTTCTTT. This translates into CASSLRASDTEAFF.